Presented here are 3 T cell receptor beta chains from one specimen sequenced in a study of cytomegalovirus exposure and HLA in healthy donors. PCR was performed using 60 Vbeta and 13 Jbeta primers. The data were produced by immunoSEQ multiplex PCR, yet TCRdb's version contains in-frame clones alone and is incomplete. There are roughly 130,000 clones in the sample; around three quarters occur only once, and approximately 2% lies in the top ten. The specimen sequenced was PBMCs. These receptors were collected from a middle-aged man in good health and CMV-seronegative.

This chain links TRBV7-8 with TRBJ2-7; 11 bases line up with TRBD2. CDR1 is SGHVS and CDR2 is FQNEAQ in the germline V gene. With 1 base clipped from V and 2 bases from J, the junction kept 7 bases outside the gene matches. This CDR3 contains 17 residues. The chain's CDR3 is CASSLGGGLAAPYEQYF. CDR3 DNA sequence: TGTGCCAGCAGCTTAGGTGGGGGACTAGCGGCTCCCTACGAGCAGTACTTC.

Concerning this clone: Because the CDR3's place on the DNA is in doubt, the DNA is left out and the CDR3 is given as listed by TCRdb. The CDR3 region is CASSKWGPGTSGSWGKNSQYF. The rearrangement uses TRBV21-1 and TRBJ2-4; the tabulated D call, TRBD2, remains unverified against the DNA. TRBV21-1 is a known pseudogene. Inclusive of both ends, the CDR3 amounts to 21 amino acids.

The chain joins TRBV21-1 to TRBJ2-3; the D segment call TRBD1 is taken from the table without a DNA check. TRBV21-1 represents a pseudogene. The CDR3 runs to 18 residues. CDR3 sequence (DNA): TGTGCCAGCAGCGATCGTCCCGGGACAGGGGGACCCACAGATACGCAGTATTTT. Amino acid sequence: CASSDRPGTGGPTDTQYF.